This is a list of T cell receptor beta chains from one sample in a study of OX40 agonist ivuxolimab in advanced cancers. Clones were sequenced by immunoSEQ multiplex PCR, and TCRdb holds only the in-frame ones, with some missing. The data contain tens of thousands of clones, around 90% of them singletons. Sample: CD4+ or CD8+ T cells sorted from blood, taken in a trial of the OX40 agonist ivuxolimab. The receptor set was obtained from an adult with an advanced solid tumor such as melanoma, head and neck, liver or kidney cancer. Each CDR3 is given with its conserved first and last residue. Each record gives: V gene, J gene, CDR3 protein.

TRBV30	TRBJ1-5	CACSRDNQPQHF
TRBV6-1	TRBJ2-1	CASSEDQGTTNEQFF
TRBV30	TRBJ2-7	CAWSVQAYEQYF
TRBV19	TRBJ1-1	CASSNPPGVNTEAFF
TRBV13	TRBJ2-1	CASRSSVSSYNEQFF
TRBV28	TRBJ2-7	CASTTSGSASYEQYF
TRBV28	TRBJ1-6	CASSTGQQIYNSPLHF
TRBV7-2	TRBJ2-7	CASSLASGSNYEQYF
TRBV28	NA	CASRSGYEQYF
TRBV5-4	TRBJ1-1	CASSLVGTAEAFF
TRBV2	TRBJ2-3	CASSNGGDTQYF
TRBV27	TRBJ2-2	CASSLWPGGNTGELFF
TRBV29-1	TRBJ1-2	CSVGGTVGYTF
TRBV11-3	TRBJ1-3	CASSSTQGNTIYF
TRBV27	TRBJ2-1	CASSSLGGSYNEQFF
TRBV2	TRBJ1-1	CASSESTTRAFF
TRBV19	TRBJ2-3	CASSIGGQSTDTQYF
TRBV6-5	TRBJ2-1	CASSTGTRINEQFF
TRBV10-3	TRBJ2-7	CAISPGSSYEQYF
TRBV5-5	TRBJ2-7	CASSLGLAKTYEQYF
TRBV28	TRBJ2-3	CASSPPHYTDTQYF
TRBV6-5	TRBJ1-1	CASSTLADSFTEAFF
TRBV11-3	TRBJ1-2	CASSLAQMSGVYGYTF
TRBV30	TRBJ2-7	CAWKPGDSYEQYF
TRBV5-6	TRBJ2-1	CASSRLAGGMLDEQFF
TRBV2	TRBJ2-1	CASSTRAGGPGNEQFF
TRBV29-1	TRBJ1-2	CSVFGTDNYGYTF
TRBV15	TRBJ2-3	CATSRDRLAGNTDTQYF
TRBV5-1	TRBJ1-1	CASSLRPGADTEAFF
TRBV9	TRBJ1-1	CASSVVPGGAEAFF
TRBV29-1	TRBJ2-3	CSVGGTNTDTQYF
TRBV6-1	TRBJ1-1	CASSASGTGEAFF
TRBV11-2	TRBJ2-7	CASKRRGGSLYEQYF